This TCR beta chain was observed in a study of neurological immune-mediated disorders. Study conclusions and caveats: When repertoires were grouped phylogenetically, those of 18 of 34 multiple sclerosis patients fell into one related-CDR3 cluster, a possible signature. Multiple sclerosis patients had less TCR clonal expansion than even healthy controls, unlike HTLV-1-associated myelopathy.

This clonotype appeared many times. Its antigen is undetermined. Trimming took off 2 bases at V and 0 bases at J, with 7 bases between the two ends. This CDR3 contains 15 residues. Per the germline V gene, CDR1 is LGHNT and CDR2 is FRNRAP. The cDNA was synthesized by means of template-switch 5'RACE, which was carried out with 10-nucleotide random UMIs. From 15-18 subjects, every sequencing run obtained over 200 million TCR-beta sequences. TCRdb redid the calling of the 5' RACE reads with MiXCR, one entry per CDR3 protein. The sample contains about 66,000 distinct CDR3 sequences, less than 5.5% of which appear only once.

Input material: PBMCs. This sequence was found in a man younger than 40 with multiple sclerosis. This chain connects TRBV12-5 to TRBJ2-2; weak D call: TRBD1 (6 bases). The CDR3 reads CASGLWTANTGELFF. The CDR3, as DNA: TGTGCTAGTGGTTTGTGGACAGCGAACACCGGGGAGCTGTTTTTT.